This TCR beta chain is drawn from a study of blood T cells in healthy people across ages. This CDR3 has 14 residues. From germline, CDR1 is MGHDK and CDR2 SYGVNS. V was cut by 5 bases and J by 6 bases, with 13 bases left in between. It was with a sample-barcoded 5' primer and a J-beta primer mix that a second PCR of about 7 to 12 cycles was run. Each cDNA molecule received a tag from a template-switch adaptor that had 12 random nucleotides. TCRdb re-called the 5' RACE reads through MiXCR, storing one row per CDR3 protein. The top ten clones hold roughly 20% of a sample with approximately 850,000 distinct CDR3 sequences, roughly 60% of them seen once. Per-sample PBMC isolation yielded at least 6 million cells.

This rearrangement joins TRBV25-1 to TRBJ1-4, with a possible D match to TRBD1 (6 bases). Specimen: blood. This TCR came from a man in his thirties or forties in good health. As DNA, the CDR3 is TGTGCCAGCAGTATTGGTGCAGGGGATGAAAAACTGTTTTTT. Translating gives CASSIGAGDEKLFF.